A selection of T cell receptor beta chains follows, all from one sample in a study of shared clonotypes between healthy human individuals. Here immunoSEQ multiplex PCR was the method, and the copy in TCRdb shows in-frame clones only, minus some. The sample has roughly 2,300,000 clones, around 93% seen once. What was sequenced was naive CD4+ T cells from PBMCs. The receptor source for this set is a man between 18 and 29 years old in good health. Some clones in this sample may be carry-over from other donors' samples. Both conserved end residues are part of each CDR3. The order of the fields is J gene, clone size, V gene, D gene, CDR3 DNA, CDR3 protein. A D gene is named only where the DNA matches it firmly. Clone size appears in some rows only: once, few, many, or a class for an expanded clone.

TRBJ2-7 | . | TRBV4-1 | TRBD1 | TGCGCCAGCAGCCAAATACCGGGACAGGGGATGCTTGAGCAGTACTTC | CASSQIPGQGMLEQYF
TRBJ2-7 | . | TRBV7-9 | . | TGTGCCAGCAGCTTAGGAAGTGGGGGGCGCGGGAACGAGCAGTACTTC | CASSLGSGGRGNEQYF
TRBJ2-7 | . | TRBV27 | . | TGTGCCAGCAGTTTAAAGGGGTTCGACTACGAGCAGTACTTC | CASSLKGFDYEQYF
TRBJ2-7 | few | TRBV5-1 | TRBD2 | TGCGCCAGCAGCTTGGGGACTAGCGCCTCCTACGAGCAGTACTTC | CASSLGTSASYEQYF
TRBJ2-7 | . | TRBV7-3 | TRBD2 | TGTGCCAGCAGCTTCGGCGGGAGTCCATACGAGCAGTACTTC | CASSFGGSPYEQYF
TRBJ2-1 | . | TRBV14 | . | TGTGCCAGCAGCCGCAGGCAGGGCTTCTACAATGAGCAGTTCTTC | CASSRRQGFYNEQFF
TRBJ1-2 | . | TRBV2 | . | TGTGCCAGCAGTGATGGTAGGGCGCTAATCTCGAGCTATGGCTACACCTTC | CASSDGRALISSYGYTF
TRBJ1-1 | . | TRBV11-2 | . | TGTGCCAGCAGCTATTTAAGTGGGAACACTGAAGCTTTCTTT | CASSYLSGNTEAFF
TRBJ2-2 | . | TRBV2 | TRBD1 | TGTGCCAGCGGACCGGGACAGGGCGTCGGGGAGCTGTTTTTT | CASGPGQGVGELFF
TRBJ2-1 | . | TRBV5-1 | TRBD2 | TGCGCCAGCAGCTTGGCCTCCGGACTAGCGGGAGGGCCCTCCTACAATGAGCAGTTCTTC | CASSLASGLAGGPSYNEQFF
TRBJ2-7 | . | TRBV7-9 | . | TGTGCCAGCAGCGAAGTGGGGGTTCAGTACTTC | CASSEVGVQYF
TRBJ2-7 | . | TRBV9 | TRBD2 | TGTGCCAGCAGCGAGAGACCCGGGACTAGCGGGAGGGGGTACGAGCAGTACTTC | CASSERPGTSGRGYEQYF
TRBJ2-1 | . | TRBV28 | . | TGTGCCAGCAGTTTAGGGGGTTACAATGAGCAGTTCTTC | CASSLGGYNEQFF
TRBJ2-3 | once | TRBV28 | TRBD2 | TGTGCCAGCGTCCGTACTAGCGGGATCACAGATACGCAGTATTTT | CASVRTSGITDTQYF
TRBJ2-3 | . | TRBV6-4 | . | TGTGCCAGCACACAGGGAGCAGATACGCAGTATTTT | CASTQGADTQYF
TRBJ2-6 | . | TRBV6-6 | . | TGTGCCAGCAGTTCTCAGATCTCTGGGGCCAACGTCCTGACTTTC | CASSSQISGANVLTF
TRBJ2-4 | few | TRBV6-1 | . | TGTGCCAGCACCGCCGGGACAGCCAAAAACATTCAGTACTTC | CASTAGTAKNIQYF
TRBJ1-3 | . | TRBV4-1 | . | TGCGCCAGCAGCCGATTCACCCGGGCCCCCTCTGGAAACACCATATATTTT | CASSRFTRAPSGNTIYF
TRBJ2-7 | . | TRBV6-6 | . | TGTGCCAGCAGTTACGTCCCATACGAGCAGTACTTC | CASSYVPYEQYF